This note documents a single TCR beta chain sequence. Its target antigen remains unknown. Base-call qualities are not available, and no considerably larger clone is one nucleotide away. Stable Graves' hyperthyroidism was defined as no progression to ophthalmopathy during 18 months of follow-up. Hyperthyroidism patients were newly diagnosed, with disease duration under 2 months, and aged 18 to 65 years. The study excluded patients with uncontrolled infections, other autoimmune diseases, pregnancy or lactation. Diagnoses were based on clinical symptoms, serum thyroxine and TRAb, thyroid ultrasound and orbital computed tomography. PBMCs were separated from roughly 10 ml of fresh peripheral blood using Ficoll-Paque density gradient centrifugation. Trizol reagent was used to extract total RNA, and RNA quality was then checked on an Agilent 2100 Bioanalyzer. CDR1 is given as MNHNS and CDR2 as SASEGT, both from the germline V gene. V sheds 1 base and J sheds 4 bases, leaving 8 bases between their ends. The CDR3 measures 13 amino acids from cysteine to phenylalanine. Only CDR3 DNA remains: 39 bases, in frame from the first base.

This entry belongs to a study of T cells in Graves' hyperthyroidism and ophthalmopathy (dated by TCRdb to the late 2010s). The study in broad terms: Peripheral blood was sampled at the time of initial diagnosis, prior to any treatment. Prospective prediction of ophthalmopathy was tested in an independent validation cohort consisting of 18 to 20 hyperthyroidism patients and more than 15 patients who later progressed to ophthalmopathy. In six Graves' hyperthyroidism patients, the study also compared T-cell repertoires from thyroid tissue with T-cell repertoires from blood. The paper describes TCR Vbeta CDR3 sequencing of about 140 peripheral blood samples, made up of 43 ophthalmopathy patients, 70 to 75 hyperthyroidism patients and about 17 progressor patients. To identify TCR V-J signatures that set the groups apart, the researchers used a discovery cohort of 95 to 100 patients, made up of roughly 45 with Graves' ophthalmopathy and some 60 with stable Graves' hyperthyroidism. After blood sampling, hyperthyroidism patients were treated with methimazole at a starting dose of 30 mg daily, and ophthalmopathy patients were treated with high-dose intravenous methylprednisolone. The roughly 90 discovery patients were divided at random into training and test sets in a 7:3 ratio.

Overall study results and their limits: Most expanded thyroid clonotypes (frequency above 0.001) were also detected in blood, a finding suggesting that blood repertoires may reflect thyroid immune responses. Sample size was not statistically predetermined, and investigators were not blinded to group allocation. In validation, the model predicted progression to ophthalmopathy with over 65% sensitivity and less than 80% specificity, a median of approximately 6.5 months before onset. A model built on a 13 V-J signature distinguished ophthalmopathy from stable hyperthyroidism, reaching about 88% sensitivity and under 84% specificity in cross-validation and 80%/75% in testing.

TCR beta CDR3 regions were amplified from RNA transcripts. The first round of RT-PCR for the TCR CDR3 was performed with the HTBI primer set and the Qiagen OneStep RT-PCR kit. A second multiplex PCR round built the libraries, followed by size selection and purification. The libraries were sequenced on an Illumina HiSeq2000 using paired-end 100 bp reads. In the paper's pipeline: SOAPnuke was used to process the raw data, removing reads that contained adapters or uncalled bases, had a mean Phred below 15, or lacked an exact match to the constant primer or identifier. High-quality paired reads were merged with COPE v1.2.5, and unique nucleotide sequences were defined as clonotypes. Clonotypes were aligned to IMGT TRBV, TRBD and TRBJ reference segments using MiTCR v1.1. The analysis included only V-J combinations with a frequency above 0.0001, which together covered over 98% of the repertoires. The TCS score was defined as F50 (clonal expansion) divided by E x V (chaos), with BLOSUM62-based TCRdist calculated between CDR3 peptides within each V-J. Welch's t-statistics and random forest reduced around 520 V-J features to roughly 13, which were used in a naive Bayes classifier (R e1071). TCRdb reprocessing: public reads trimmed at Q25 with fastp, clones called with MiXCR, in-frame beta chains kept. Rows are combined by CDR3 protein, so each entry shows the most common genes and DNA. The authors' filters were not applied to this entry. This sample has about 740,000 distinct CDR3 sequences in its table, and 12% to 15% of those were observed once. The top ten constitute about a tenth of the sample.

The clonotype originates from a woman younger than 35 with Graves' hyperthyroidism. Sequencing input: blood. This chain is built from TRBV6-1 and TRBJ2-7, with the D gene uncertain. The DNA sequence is TGTGCCAGCAGTGAAGATCGGCCTTACGAGCAGTACTTC. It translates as CASSEDRPYEQYF.